Following are 15 T cell receptor beta chains from one sample sequenced in a study of blood T cell repertoires in COVID-19. Sequenced by immunoSEQ multiplex PCR; TCRdb stores in-frame clones only, minus some. The sample lists 150,000 to 200,000 clones; about 88% were seen once. The sequencing sample was made of peripheral blood. Receptors were obtained from a man aged 18 to 35 who had recovered from COVID-19.

The rearrangement uses TRBV30 and TRBJ2-7, with TRBD2 identical over 9 bases. The V and J ends lost 0 bases and 2 bases, in that order; junction bases with no gene match: 5. Germline CDR1 and CDR2: GTSNPN and SVGIG (reference sequence). The CDR3 totals 15 residues. The CDR3 sequence is CAWSVRVAGAYEQYF. The CDR3 region has the DNA TGTGCCTGGAGTGTTCGGGTAGCGGGAGCCTACGAGCAGTACTTC.

The genes are TRBV27 and TRBJ2-7; a weak D match, TRBD1 (5 bases). Trimming cost V 4 bases and J 0 bases, with 10 bases left between them. Germline-derived CDR1 and CDR2 are MNHEY and SMNVEV (reference sequence). The CDR3 spans 14 residues. The CDR3 loop is CASSWTFSSYEQYF. The CDR3 region has the DNA TGTGCCAGCAGTTGGACATTCAGCTCCTACGAGCAGTACTTC.

The table lists this clone with a count of one. The DNA for the CDR3 is TGTGCTAGTGCCCGTCAGGGGAACTATGGCTACACCTTC. It specifies CASARQGNYGYTF. V gene TRBV12-5 combines with J gene TRBJ1-2; maybe TRBD1 (6 bases). V dropped 7 bases and J dropped 2 bases, with 11 bases sitting between them. CDR1 is LGHNT and CDR2 is FRNRAP in the germline V gene. This CDR3 spans 13 amino acids.

This chain connects TRBV7-2 to TRBJ1-3, with a tentative D call TRBD1 (5 bases). The CDR3 spans 16 residues. Between the trimmed V and J ends, which lost 1 base and 2 bases, there was a span of 12 bases. The germline V gene encodes CDR1 SGHTA and CDR2 FQGNSA. The CDR3 nucleotides are TGTGCCAGCAGCTTAGAGGGGCCTGCGCCTGGAAACACCATATATTTT. Protein: CASSLEGPAPGNTIYF.

The chain has TRBV20-1 and TRBJ1-2, with TRBD1 matching over 7 bases. The CDR3 has 13 amino acids. From germline, CDR1 is DFQATT and CDR2 SNEGSKA (reference sequence). V trimming: 3 bases; J trimming: 9 bases; junction bases outside the gene matches: 10. This chain's CDR3 is CSASNDRVWSYTF. CDR3 coding DNA: TGCAGTGCTAGTAACGACAGGGTGTGGAGCTACACCTTC.

The CDR3 is CSAPKGDEQFF. The DNA for the CDR3 is TGCAGTGCTCCGAAAGGGGATGAGCAGTTCTTC. J is TRBJ2-1 and V is TRBV20-1, with a tentative D call TRBD1 (5 bases). V was pared by 5 bases and J by 8 bases, with 10 bases between. The CDR3 totals 11 residues. CDR1 is DFQATT, CDR2 SNEGSKA, per germline (reference sequence).

The chain links TRBV27 to TRBJ1-5; TRBD1 agrees at 8 bases. Germline-derived CDR1 and CDR2 are MNHEY and SMNVEV (reference sequence). J gave up 5 bases and V 6 bases, and 3 bases lay outside the gene matches. The CDR3 runs to 13 residues. In DNA form, the CDR3 reads TGTGCCAGCAGCGGACAGGGCCATCAGCCCCAGCATTTT. This gives the protein CASSGQGHQPQHF.

The chain recombines TRBV6-5 with TRBJ2-7; possible D gene TRBD2, 6 bases. Deletions cut 3 bases from V and 0 bases from J, with 9 bases between. CDR1 and CDR2 (germline): MNHEY, SVGAGI. There are 14 residues in the CDR3. CDR3 in amino acids: CASSYKGGSYEQYF. The CDR3 DNA sequence: TGTGCCAGCAGTTATAAGGGAGGCTCCTACGAGCAGTACTTC.

The J gene is TRBJ1-3, the V gene TRBV30; TRBD1 is a possible D gene (5 bases). The CDR3 length is 15 residues. The germline V gene encodes CDR1 GTSNPN and CDR2 SVGIG (reference sequence). V was pared by 4 bases and J by 2 bases, with 15 bases between. CDR3: CAWTYAGSAGNTIYF. For the CDR3, the DNA is TGTGCCTGGACATACGCAGGGTCGGCTGGAAACACCATATATTTT.

V is TRBV11-2 and J is TRBJ1-6; D possibly corresponds to TRBD1 (5 bases). The CDR3 has 14 residues. Germline CDR1 SGHAT, CDR2 FQNNGV. V lost 2 bases, J lost 7 bases, and 9 bases lay in between. The CDR3 DNA is TGTGCCAGCAGCTTAAACACAGGCAATTCACCCCTCCACTTT. Protein product: CASSLNTGNSPLHF.

The chain has TRBV28 and TRBJ1-1; D is ambiguous. The ends were cut back, 7 bases at V and 0 bases at J, with 12 bases in the middle. The CDR3 totals 14 residues. CDR1 and CDR2 from the germline V gene are MDHEN and SYDVKM. The CDR3 bases are TGTGCCAGCAAGCCATTAATCCTGAACACTGAAGCTTTCTTT. Translation: CASKPLILNTEAFF.

This sequence joins TRBV19 and TRBJ1-2; D might be TRBD1 (6 bases). This CDR3 contains 11 residues. Germline CDR1 reads LNHDA; CDR2 reads SQIVND (reference sequence). Trimming removed 5 bases from V and 8 bases from J, with 9 bases in between. The CDR3 loop is CASSVGTGYTF. The CDR3 DNA is TGTGCCAGTAGTGTTGGGACAGGCTACACCTTC.

The V and J genes are TRBV4-1 and TRBJ1-4, with 9 bases fitting TRBD1. CDR1 is MGHRA and CDR2 is YSYEKL in the germline V gene. With V trimmed by 4 bases and J by 4 bases, 7 bases remained unmatched. The CDR3 loop spans 16 amino acids. CDR3 in amino acids: CASSPGQGTLNEKLFF. The DNA of the CDR3 is TGCGCCAGCAGCCCAGGACAGGGGACCCTTAATGAAAAACTGTTTTTT.

This clone was seen only once. The chain recombines TRBV27 with TRBJ2-5; D unclear. V lost 0 bases and J lost 7, with 15 bases in between. The CDR3 spans 15 residues. Germline CDR1 is MNHEY and CDR2 is SMNVEV (reference sequence). The CDR3 protein is CASSLSRQRVGTQYF. The CDR3 DNA sequence: TGTGCCAGCAGTTTATCGCGGCAGCGCGTCGGGACCCAGTACTTC.

The gene calls are TRBV21-1 and TRBJ2-6; the DNA was not used to check the table's D call, TRBD1. TRBV21-1 constitutes a pseudogene. This CDR3 comprises 16 residues. The CDR3 DNA follows: TGTGCCAGCACGACAGAGAGAAACTCTGGGGCCAACGTCCTGACTTTC. Encoded protein: CASTTERNSGANVLTF.